This is a list of T cell receptor beta chains from one sample in a study of blood T cell repertoires in COVID-19. Profiling relied on immunoSEQ multiplex PCR, and the TCRdb table lists in-frame clones only, not all of them. The sample holds hundreds of thousands of clones, roughly 80% seen once. Material: peripheral blood. These receptors were collected from an older man with acute or convalescent COVID-19. Each CDR3 is given with its conserved first and last residue. A D gene is named only where the DNA matches it firmly. Size values are once, few and many counts, or a class for expanded clones, and some rows have none.

j_call clone_size v_call cdr3_length d_call cdr3_nt cdr3_aa
TRBJ2-5 NA TRBV3-1/TRBV3-2 14 TRBD2 TGTGCCAGCAGAGGTACGGGAGGGCAGGTGACCCAGTACTTC CASRGTGGQVTQYF
TRBJ2-7 NA TRBV3-1/TRBV3-2 14 NA TGTGCCAGCAGCCAAAACAGGGTGGTGTACGAGCAGTACTTC CASSQNRVVYEQYF
TRBJ1-4 NA TRBV19 16 NA TGTGCCAGTAGTATTGGACAAACCTTTACAGTCGAAAAACTGTTTTTT CASSIGQTFTVEKLFF
TRBJ2-5 NA TRBV27 15 NA TGTGCCAGCAGATCCCGAATGGTCGGCCAAGAGACCCAGTACTTC CASRSRMVGQETQYF
TRBJ2-7 NA TRBV28 12 TRBD1 TGTGCCAGCAGGCGGACAGGGGGCGAGCAGTACTTC CASRRTGGEQYF
TRBJ2-4 NA TRBV20-1 12 NA TGCAGTGCTAGTGCCAGGCCAAACATTCAGTACTTC CSASARPNIQYF
TRBJ1-1 NA TRBV2 16 NA TGTGCCAGCCGGGTCCTCCTTAACCCCTCGAACACTGAAGCTTTCTTT CASRVLLNPSNTEAFF
TRBJ2-7 NA TRBV19 13 NA TGTGCCAGTACTCATAAGGAGGGGTACGAGCAGTACTTC CASTHKEGYEQYF
TRBJ1-6 NA TRBV6-5 16 NA TGTGCCAGCAGTTACACATACAGGGTAGGAAATTCACCCCTCCACTTT CASSYTYRVGNSPLHF
TRBJ2-1 once TRBV6-6 13 TRBD1 TGTGCCAGCAGTTACGGGACAGGCAATGAGCAGTTCTTC CASSYGTGNEQFF
TRBJ1-5 NA TRBV28 15 TRBD1 TGTGCCAGCAGTTCTTTACAGGGGGGTAATCAGCCCCAGCATTTT CASSSLQGGNQPQHF
TRBJ2-7 NA TRBV27 14 NA TGTGCCAGCAGTCCAGGGGGGCACCCCTACGAGCAGTACTTC CASSPGGHPYEQYF
TRBJ2-3 NA TRBV30 16 TRBD2 TGTGCCTGGAGTGTTGGGCTAGCGGGGGGCACAGATACGCAGTATTTT CAWSVGLAGGTDTQYF
TRBJ2-5 NA TRBV19 14 TRBD2 TGTGCCAGTAGTATCCCCCTAGCGGGAGGGCCCAGCAACTTC CASSIPLAGGPSNF
TRBJ1-2 few TRBV12-3/TRBV12-4 13 NA TGTGCCAGCAGTTTAGGACAGCCTTATGGCTACACCTTC CASSLGQPYGYTF